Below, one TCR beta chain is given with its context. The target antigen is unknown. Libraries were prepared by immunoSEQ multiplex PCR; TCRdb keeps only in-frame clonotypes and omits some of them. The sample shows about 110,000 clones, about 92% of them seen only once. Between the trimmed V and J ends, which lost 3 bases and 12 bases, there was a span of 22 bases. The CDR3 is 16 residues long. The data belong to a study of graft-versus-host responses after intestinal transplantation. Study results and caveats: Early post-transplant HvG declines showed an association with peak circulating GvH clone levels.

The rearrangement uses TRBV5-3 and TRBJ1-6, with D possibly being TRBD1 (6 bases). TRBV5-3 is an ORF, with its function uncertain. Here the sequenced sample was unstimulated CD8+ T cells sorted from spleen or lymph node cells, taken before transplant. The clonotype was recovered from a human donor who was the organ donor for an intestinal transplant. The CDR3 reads CARSSWDTPPYRPLHF. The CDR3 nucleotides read TGTGCCAGAAGCTCCTGGGACACCCCACCCTATAGACCCCTCCACTTT.